This section outlines one T cell receptor (beta chain) sequence together with its context. This specimen comes from a study of metastatic and nonmetastatic thyroid tumors. Study summary: Repertoire comparisons spanned blood and tumor or nodule tissue from malignant and benign thyroid patients.

All patients reached thyroid surgery having received no treatment beforehand. In the authors' workflow: Clinicopathological groups differed in CDR3, with these differences serving to build a distant-metastasis classifier for papillary thyroid cancer. TCRdb ran MiXCR on the PCR reads. TCRdb's processing, not the study's, gives the V and J calls here. The data show approximately 30,000 clones, approximately 3.7% seen once. This TCR was sampled from a male donor with papillary thyroid cancer or a benign thyroid nodule (not recorded which). Some clones in this sample may be carry-over from other donors' samples. Material for sequencing was blood.

CDR3: CATRPGGNEQFF. CDR3 coding DNA: TGTGCCACCAGGCCGGGTGGGAATGAGCAGTTCTTC. The rearrangement uses TRBV24-1 and TRBJ2-1; D uncertain. The CDR3 totals 12 residues. Germline CDR1 KGHDR, CDR2 SFDVKD. Trimming pared 7 bases from V and 7 bases from J, leaving 10 bases between.